This T cell receptor beta chain was sequenced in a study of cytomegalovirus exposure and HLA in healthy donors. About this clone: Antigen specificity is unknown.

The CDR3 is made up of 15 amino acids. The protocol was immunoSEQ multiplex PCR, while the TCRdb copy is restricted to in-frame clones and leaves out a portion. This table has about 220,000 clones, around 90% appearing once. Among the 110 or so subjects of the validation cohort, separate from the roughly 700-subject first cohort, were the donors. Study-wide points: Cytomegalovirus association was assigned to about 150 TCR beta chains.

The receptor comes from a woman between 18 and 29 years old in good health and CMV-seronegative. This chain uses TRBV12-2 with TRBJ1-1; whether TRBD1, the table's D call, matches the DNA was not checked. TRBV12-2 is annotated as a pseudogene. The material sequenced was PBMCs. The CDR3 reads CASRLDRVTNTEAFF. The CDR3 coding sequence is TGTGCAAGTCGCTTAGACAGGGTCACTAACACTGAAGCTTTCTTT.